The 13 T cell receptor beta chains in this list originate from one sample, sequenced in a study of T cell changes during pregnancy in multiple sclerosis. Clones were read by immunoSEQ multiplex PCR, and TCRdb kept only the in-frame ones, dropping some. The data contain tens of thousands of clones, around nine tenths of them singletons. Material: CD8+ T cells from peripheral blood mononuclear cells, obtained before pregnancy. These receptors were obtained from a female donor with multiple sclerosis, enrolled in a pregnancy study.

The chain recombines TRBV19 with TRBJ1-5, with D possibly TRBD1 on 5 matching bases. V lost 0 bases and J lost 1, with 22 bases in between. The CDR3 spans 20 residues. The germline V gene encodes CDR1 LNHDA and CDR2 SQIVND (reference sequence). CDR3 region: CASSIDHWGWKYLSNQPQHF. CDR3 in DNA: TGTGCCAGTAGTATAGACCACTGGGGCTGGAAGTACCTGAGCAATCAGCCCCAGCATTTT.

This chain connects TRBV4-3 to TRBJ2-3; D ambiguous. Germline V gene sequence: CDR1 LGHNA, CDR2 YSLEER. The CDR3 is 16 residues long. The V and J ends lost 0 bases and 1 base respectively, with 11 bases between them. Here the CDR3 DNA reads TGCGCCAGCAGCCAAGATACGAGAGTCGGCACAGATACGCAGTATTTT. The encoded protein is CASSQDTRVGTDTQYF.

V and J are TRBV19 and TRBJ2-1; the D is unclear. The CDR3 has 15 amino acids. Trimming left V 4 bases short and J 0 bases short, with 10 bases between. CDR1 and CDR2 from the germline V gene are LNHDA and SQIVND (reference sequence). DNA for the CDR3: TGTGCCAGTAGTAGGGCTGCAAGCTCCTACAATGAGCAGTTCTTC. Residues: CASSRAASSYNEQFF.

The rearrangement uses TRBV7-9 and TRBJ1-2; weak D call: TRBD1 (5 bases). Germline CDR1 SEHNR, CDR2 FQNEAQ (reference sequence). The CDR3 is made up of 14 amino acids. Trimming left V 6 bases short and J 8 bases short, with 19 bases between. The CDR3 DNA reads TGTGCCAGCAGGGGGGGGAGGAAGGATCACGGCTACACCTTC. Translation: CASRGGRKDHGYTF.

The chain recombines TRBV7-9 with TRBJ2-7, with 7 bases aligning to TRBD1. This CDR3 contains 15 residues. V lost 5 bases, J lost 1 base, and 8 bases stayed unmatched. Germline V gives CDR1 SEHNR, CDR2 FQNEAQ (reference sequence). CDR3 residues: CASSHSGTVSYEQYF. The CDR3 DNA reads as TGTGCCAGCAGCCATTCCGGGACAGTATCCTACGAGCAGTACTTC.

V gene TRBV7-2 combines with J gene TRBJ1-1, with D perhaps matching TRBD1 (6 bases). Trimming removed 3 bases at V and 6 bases at J, with 17 bases between. The CDR3 has 15 residues. Per germline, CDR1 SGHTA and CDR2 FQGNSA. CDR3 nucleotides: TGTGCCAGCAGCTTTAGAACCCCGGACAGCCCTGAAGCTTTCTTT. Protein: CASSFRTPDSPEAFF. Full variable domain (missing parts from reference TRBV7-2 and TRBJ1-1): GAGVSQSPSNKVTEKGKDVELRCDPISGHTALYWYRQSLGQGLEFLIYFQGNSAPDKSGLPSDRFSAERTGGSVSTLTIQRTQQEDSAVYLCASSFRTPDSPEAFFGQGTRLTVV.

The CDR3 is CASSQGGSYNEQFF. Here the CDR3 DNA reads TGCGCCAGCAGCCAAGGGGGCAGCTACAATGAGCAGTTCTTC. The J gene is TRBJ2-1, the V gene TRBV4-3, with TRBD1 as a possible D gene (5 bases). The germline V gene has CDR1 LGHNA and CDR2 YSLEER. V was shortened by 1 base and J by 3 bases, with 7 bases between the two germline ends. The CDR3 has 14 amino acids.

The chain carries TRBV9 and TRBJ2-1; 9 positions match TRBD2. Losses at the gene ends were 4 bases for V and 0 bases for J; bases not matched to a gene: 5. In germline, CDR1 is SGDLS, CDR2 YYNGEE. There are 16 residues in the CDR3. CDR3 DNA: TGTGCCAGCAGCATGAGAGCGGGGGGCTCCTACAATGAGCAGTTCTTC. Translation gives CASSMRAGGSYNEQFF.

This clone has just a few counts. This chain links TRBV7-9 with TRBJ2-1, with D perhaps TRBD2 (6 bases). V was trimmed by 1 base and J by 9 bases, leaving 10 bases between them. The length of the CDR3 is 13 residues. The germline gives CDR1 SEHNR, CDR2 FQNEAQ (reference sequence). CDR3 sequence: CASSLGLDGEQFF. In DNA, the CDR3 is TGTGCCAGCAGCTTAGGACTAGACGGTGAGCAGTTCTTC.

The V gene is TRBV6-4, the J gene TRBJ2-2; D is unresolved. This CDR3 comprises 14 residues. Germline V CDR1 and CDR2: MRHNA, SNTAGT. Trimming removed 5 bases from V and 0 bases from J, with 7 bases in between. This CDR3 is CASSSLANTGELFF. CDR3 sequence (DNA): TGTGCCAGCAGTTCTCTAGCGAACACCGGGGAGCTGTTTTTT.

This chain links TRBV9 with TRBJ2-5; 9 bases line up with TRBD1. This CDR3 contains 15 residues. The J segment lost 1 base and the V segment lost 4 bases, leaving 5 bases of the junction unmatched. Germline values: CDR1 SGDLS, CDR2 YYNGEE. CDR3 in DNA: TGTGCCAGCAGCTCAGGACAGGGGCGCCAAGAGACCCAGTACTTC. Amino acid sequence: CASSSGQGRQETQYF.

V and J are TRBV4-3 and TRBJ1-5; D may be TRBD1 (5 bases). Germline CDR1 and CDR2: LGHNA and YSLEER. CDR3 length: 17 amino acids. Trimming took 1 base from V and 0 from J, leaving 13 bases between them. The CDR3 sequence is CASSQGHGGYSNQPQHF. The CDR3 DNA sequence: TGCGCCAGCAGCCAAGGTCACGGGGGGTATAGCAATCAGCCCCAGCATTTT.

V usage is TRBV6-4 and J usage is TRBJ2-1, with 8 positions matching TRBD1. V gave up 5 bases and J gave up 8 bases; unmatched junction bases: 8. Germline V lookup: CDR1 MRHNA, CDR2 SNTAGT. This CDR3 is built from 14 residues. The CDR3 region has the DNA TGTGCCAGCAGTTCTGGACAGGGTGGCGATGAGCAGTTCTTC. This codes for CASSSGQGGDEQFF.